This TCR beta chain was identified during a study of cytomegalovirus exposure and HLA in healthy donors. PCR employed 60 Vbeta and 13 Jbeta primers. Measured with immunoSEQ multiplex PCR; TCRdb has only the in-frame clones, and not every one. The data contain about 140,000 clones, 66% of them singletons. This clone turned up a few times. The specimen was PBMCs. The sequence was collected from a woman aged 55-75 years in good health and CMV-seronegative.

The CDR3 region is CASKIAGAGTDTQYF. CDR3 coding DNA: TGTGCCAGCAAGATTGCAGGAGCGGGCACAGATACGCAGTATTTT. This chain connects TRBV6-5 to TRBJ2-3; weak D call: TRBD2 (5 bases). Germline-derived CDR1 and CDR2 are MNHEY and SVGAGI. The CDR3 runs to 15 residues. V gave up 7 bases and J gave up 1 base, with 15 bases separating them.